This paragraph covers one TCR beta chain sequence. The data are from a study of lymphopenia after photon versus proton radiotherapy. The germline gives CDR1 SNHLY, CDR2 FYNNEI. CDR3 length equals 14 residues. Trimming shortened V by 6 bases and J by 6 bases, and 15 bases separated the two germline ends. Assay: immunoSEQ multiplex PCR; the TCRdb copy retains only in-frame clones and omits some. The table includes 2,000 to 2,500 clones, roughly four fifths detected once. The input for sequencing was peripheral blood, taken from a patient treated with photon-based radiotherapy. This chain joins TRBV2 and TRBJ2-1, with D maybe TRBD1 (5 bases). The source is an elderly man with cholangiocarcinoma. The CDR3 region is CASSWYRTTNEQFF. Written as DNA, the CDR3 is TGTGCCAGCAGCTGGTATAGGACAACCAATGAGCAGTTCTTC.